This T cell receptor (beta chain) was identified during a study of OX40 agonist ivuxolimab in advanced cancers. About the study: An agonistic human IgG2 monoclonal antibody against OX40 (CD134) was given.

The repertoire was sequenced with immunoSEQ multiplex PCR; TCRdb's copy has only in-frame clones and lacks some. The sample has about 76,000 clones, approximately 91% seen once. The CDR3 is 16 residues long. The germline gives CDR1 SEHNR, CDR2 FQNEAQ (reference sequence). Trimming took off 5 bases at V and 6 bases at J, with 22 bases between the two ends. J is TRBJ2-5 and V is TRBV7-9; D possibly corresponds to TRBD1 (6 bases). This TCR was sampled from an adult with an advanced solid tumor such as melanoma, head and neck, liver or kidney cancer. Material: CD4+ or CD8+ T cells sorted from blood, obtained in a trial of the OX40 agonist ivuxolimab. CDR3 nucleotide sequence: TGTGCCAGCAGCGCAGACCGAACAGGGTTTGAAAAGACCCAGTACTTC. Translating it yields CASSADRTGFEKTQYF.